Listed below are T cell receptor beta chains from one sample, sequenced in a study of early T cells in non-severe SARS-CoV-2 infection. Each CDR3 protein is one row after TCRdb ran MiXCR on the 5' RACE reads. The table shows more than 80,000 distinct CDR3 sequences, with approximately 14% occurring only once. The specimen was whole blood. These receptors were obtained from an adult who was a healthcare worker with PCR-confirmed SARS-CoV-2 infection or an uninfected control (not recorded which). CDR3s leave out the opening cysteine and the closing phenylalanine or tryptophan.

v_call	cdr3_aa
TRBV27	ASSLKGQGQGLKTEAF
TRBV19	ASSTRPGQGDTEAF
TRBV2	ASSAPLRLASQETQY
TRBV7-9	ASSPGGLAATQY
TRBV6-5	ASSYSGGMGSHGELF
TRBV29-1	SVERQPGYGYT
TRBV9	ASSVNPNTEAF
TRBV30	AWISRGASYNEQF
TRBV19	ASSMRGSEYSNQPQH
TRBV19	ASSIRNQPQH
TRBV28	ASSLSQGSAYEQY
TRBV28	ASSLISGEETQY
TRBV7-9	AAEGAEGSYEQY
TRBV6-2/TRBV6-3	ATLISGHEQY
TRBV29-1	SVSVLGYEQY
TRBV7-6	ASSSSGSYNEQF
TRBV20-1	SARNKDRVGEQY
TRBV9	ASSPQAAGRTEAF
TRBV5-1	ASSLDKGGTNSGANVLT
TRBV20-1	SAKQVNTGELF
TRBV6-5	ASINRFSGNTIY
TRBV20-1	SARGLAGVDEQF
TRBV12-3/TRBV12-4	ASSFSSGSNEQF
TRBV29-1	SVVHPQALTRYGYT
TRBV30	AWGTSTTGELF
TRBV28	ASSFEQRSYGYT
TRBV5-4	ASSLALTSGRTPGELF
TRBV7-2	ASSLALRQGVGYT
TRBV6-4	ASSDRQVYYGYT
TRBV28	ASSRLGSGNQPQH
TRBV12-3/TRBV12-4	ASSLSPVSGEQF
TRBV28	ASGEAGGPNYGYT
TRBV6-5	ASSPGAESDQPQH
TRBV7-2	ASSLVAGWDEKLF
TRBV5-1	VSSSRGGSGNTIY
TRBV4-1	ASSQPLDEQF
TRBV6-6	ASSSRGSDTQY
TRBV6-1	ASSEATVYEQY
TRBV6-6	ASSSPGGQGSFEQY
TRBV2	ASLVRDYT
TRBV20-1	SARIDRRDGYT
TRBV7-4	ASSPRDVLAKNIQY
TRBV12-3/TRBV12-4	ASSRTGGSNQPQH
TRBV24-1	ATSDSATQY
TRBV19	ASSIGGRGYNEQF
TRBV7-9	ASSVGVEQY
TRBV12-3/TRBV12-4	ASSRGTVNTEAF
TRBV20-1	SARVPSGANEQF
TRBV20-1	SASGDGGNQPQH
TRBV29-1	SAEGVGELF
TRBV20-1	SAIRKASGTYEQF
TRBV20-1	SARVPVNAEAF
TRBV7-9	ASSLIRGELF